These 10 T cell receptor beta chains were all obtained from the same sample, sequenced in a study of cytomegalovirus exposure and HLA in healthy donors. The PCR was carried out with 60 Vbeta primers and 13 Jbeta primers. Here immunoSEQ multiplex PCR was the method, and the copy in TCRdb shows in-frame clones only, minus some. The table shows roughly 100,000 clones, with roughly four fifths occurring only once. Sequencing was done on a sample of PBMCs. These receptors originate from a man in his forties or fifties in good health and CMV-seronegative.

A single count supports this clone. The V and J genes are TRBV9 and TRBJ2-3; TRBD2 agrees at 8 bases. The CDR3 spans 17 residues. Germline-derived CDR1 and CDR2 are SGDLS and YYNGEE. Trimming at V came to 0 bases and at J to 0 bases, leaving 6 bases not matched to a gene. The CDR3 here is CASSVGNSGISTDTQYF. The CDR3 DNA reads as TGTGCCAGCAGCGTAGGGAATAGCGGGATAAGCACAGATACGCAGTATTTT.

The V call is TRBV7-9, the J call TRBJ1-3, with D possibly being TRBD1 (5 bases). V lost 5 bases and J lost 2, with 10 bases in between. Germline CDR1 and CDR2: SEHNR and FQNEAQ (reference sequence). The CDR3 length is 14 residues. CDR3 bases: TGTGCCAGCAGCCCAGGGTATGCTGGAAACACCATATATTTT. The encoded protein is CASSPGYAGNTIYF.

The chain employs TRBV4-1 and TRBJ2-5; 12 nucleotides match TRBD2. From germline, CDR1 is MGHRA and CDR2 YSYEKL. The CDR3 sequence is 21 residues long. V trimming: 0 bases; J trimming: 5 bases; junction bases outside the gene matches: 19. The CDR3 DNA reads TGCGCCAGCAGCCAAGATCTAGCCGAGACTAGCGGGAGCCCAGCGTCGGAGACCCAGTACTTC. Translation gives CASSQDLAETSGSPASETQYF.

About this clone: One junction end disagrees with the germline gene, perhaps due to a read error. The chain couples TRBV7-9 to TRBJ2-7; D remains ambiguous. The CDR3 is made up of 15 amino acids. In germline, CDR1 is SEHNR, CDR2 FQNEAQ (reference sequence). Here the CDR3 DNA reads TGTTCCAGCAGCTTATTAGGCGGCAGTCCCTACGAGCAGTACTTC. Translating gives CSSSLLGGSPYEQYF.

The rearrangement links TRBV4-1 to TRBJ1-3, with 7 nucleotides matching TRBD1. V trimming: 0 bases; J trimming: 0 bases; junction bases outside the gene matches: 8. The germline CDR1 and CDR2 sequences are MGHRA and YSYEKL. The CDR3 contains 18 residues. The CDR3 loop reads CASSQESTGPSSGNTIYF. The CDR3 nucleotides read TGCGCCAGCAGCCAAGAATCGACAGGGCCCAGCTCTGGAAACACCATATATTTT.

The rearrangement links TRBV18 to TRBJ2-1; weak D call: TRBD1 (5 bases). The CDR3 spans 16 residues. V lost 6 bases to trimming and J lost 6 bases, with 21 bases between them. Germline CDR1 is KGHSH and CDR2 is LQKENI. DNA for the CDR3: TGTGCCAGCTCTCCCGCCGGTATGGGGCTTCTCAATGAGCAGTTCTTC. Translating it yields CASSPAGMGLLNEQFF.

J is TRBJ2-2 and V is TRBV9; 12 positions agree with TRBD2. From germline, CDR1 is SGDLS and CDR2 YYNGEE. V shed 4 bases and J 3 bases; nucleotides not matched to a gene: 7. The CDR3 runs to 17 residues. DNA for the CDR3: TGTGCCAGCAGCCGGGGGGGACTAGCGGGTCACACCGGGGAGCTGTTTTTT. This codes for CASSRGGLAGHTGELFF.

The rearrangement joins TRBV4-3 to TRBJ2-2; possible D gene TRBD1, 5 bases. This CDR3 spans 17 amino acids. Trimming left V 4 bases short and J 9 bases short, with 24 bases between. Germline V gives CDR1 LGHNA, CDR2 YSLEER. Here the CDR3 reads CASSPLWQGHPSRELFF. The CDR3 coding sequence is TGCGCCAGCAGCCCCTTGTGGCAGGGCCACCCAAGTCGGGAGCTGTTTTTT.

The rearrangement links TRBV2 to TRBJ1-2, with 7 bases matching TRBD1. Germline trimming cut 6 bases from V and 8 bases from J; bases unmatched to any gene: 6. Germline CDR1 SNHLY, CDR2 FYNNEI. There are 12 residues in the CDR3. The CDR3, as DNA: TGTGCCAGCAGCGACAGGGTAGGCGGCTACACCTTC. As protein: CASSDRVGGYTF.

Points on this clone: Germline and junction disagree at one end, which may indicate a read error. The V call is TRBV28, the J call TRBJ1-4; no reliable D call. The CDR3 is 14 amino acids. Germline values: CDR1 MDHEN, CDR2 SYDVKM. DNA for the CDR3: TGTGCCAGCAGTTCACGGGGAATTAATGAAAACCTGTTTTTT. Residues: CASSSRGINENLFF.